These 9 T cell receptor beta chains came from one sample sequenced in a study of blood T cells in healthy people across ages. A second about 6 to 11 cycle PCR used barcoded and J-beta primers. TCRdb called the 5' RACE reads again in MiXCR, with one record for every CDR3 protein. Altogether around 670,000 distinct CDR3 sequences are present, 25% to 35% being singletons, with the ten largest covering 15% to 18%. Sequencing was performed on blood. These TCRs come from a woman of 80 years or more in good health.

This clonotype has just a few counts. The chain has TRBV5-1 and TRBJ2-1, with D possibly called TRBD1 or TRBD2 (5 bases each). This CDR3 has 15 amino acids. V lost 6 bases to trimming and J lost 2 bases, with 15 bases between them. Germline V CDR1 and CDR2: SGHRS, YFSETQ. In DNA form, the CDR3 reads TGCGCCAGCACCAACGGGACGGGAACCTACAATGAGCAGTTCTTC. This codes for CASTNGTGTYNEQFF.

This clonotype has at least ten counts. CDR3 sequence: CASSLGTSGPQETQYF. The CDR3 DNA is TGTGCCAGCTCGCTTGGGACTAGCGGGCCACAAGAGACCCAGTACTTC. The V call is TRBV9, the J call TRBJ2-5; 12 nucleotides match TRBD2. This CDR3 contains 16 residues. Looked up from germline, CDR1 is SGDLS and CDR2 is YYNGEE. V lost 7 bases to trimming and J lost 2 bases; unmatched junction nucleotides: 9. Together with reference TRBV9 and TRBJ2-5, the CDR3 gives the full variable domain: DSGVTQTPKHLITATGQRVTLRCSPRSGDLSVYWYQQSLDQGLQFLIQYYNGEERAKGNILERFSAQQFPDLHSELNLSSLELGDSALYFCASSLGTSGPQETQYFGPGTRLLVL.

Concerning this clonotype itself: A read error may be the cause here, since a much bigger clone is one base away. The J gene is TRBJ2-7, the V gene TRBV20-1, with 10 bases matching TRBD2. V lost 7 bases, J lost 7 bases, and 7 bases stayed unmatched. The CDR3 covers 12 residues. CDR1 DFQATT and CDR2 SNEGSKA come from the germline V gene (reference sequence). CDR3 DNA: TGCAGTGAGCTAGCGGGGGACAATGAGCAGTACTTC. Encoded protein: CSELAGDNEQYF.

This clonotype was found a few times. The rearrangement joins TRBV6-5 to TRBJ1-2; the D is unclear. This CDR3 has 17 amino acids. Germline CDR1 is MNHEY and CDR2 is SVGAGI. With 2 bases removed from V and 4 bases from J, the gap between germline ends came to 20 bases. CDR3 in amino acids: CASSYVVCGRTAYGYTF. CDR3 in DNA: TGTGCCAGCAGTTACGTCGTCTGCGGCCGAACGGCCTATGGCTACACCTTC.

This clonotype came up many times. V is TRBV14 and J is TRBJ1-2; D not resolved. CDR1 and CDR2 from the germline V gene are SGHDN and FVKESK. The V end lost 0 bases, the J end lost 0 bases, and 11 bases lay between the germline ends. The CDR3 totals 16 residues. CDR3 in amino acids: CASSQDLGRSNYGYTF. CDR3 DNA: TGTGCCAGCAGCCAAGATTTAGGGCGCTCTAACTATGGCTACACCTTC.

This clonotype occurred many times. As DNA, the CDR3 is TGTGCCAGCAGCCGCAGGGGAGGGTACGAGCAGTACTTC. This codes for CASSRRGGYEQYF. This chain joins TRBV3-1 and TRBJ2-7; TRBD2 might be the D (7 bases). This CDR3 spans 13 amino acids. V shed 4 bases and J shed 4 bases, with 11 bases lying between them. The germline V gene encodes CDR1 LGHDT and CDR2 YNNKEL (reference sequence).

This clonotype was recorded only once. This sequence may be a read error, since a much larger clone differs from it by one base. The chain is built from TRBV7-9 and TRBJ2-5; 9 bases line up with TRBD2. This CDR3 is 16 amino acids long. Germline V gene sequence: CDR1 SEHNR, CDR2 FQNEAQ (reference sequence). CDR3 DNA sequence: TGTGCCAGCAGCTTATCCGGCGGGGGGGCCGGGGAGACCCTGTACTTC. Translating gives CASSLSGGGAGETLYF. Combining the CDR3 with reference TRBV7-9 and TRBJ2-5 gives the whole variable domain DTGVSQNPRHKITKRGQNVTFRCDPISEHNRLYWYRQTLGQGPEFLTYFQNEAQLEKSRLLSDRFSAERPKGSFSTLEIQRTEQGDSAMYLCASSLSGGGAGETLYFGPGTRLLVL.

This clonotype showed up just a few times. In DNA form, the CDR3 reads TGTGCCGTACACAGGGACTCTGGAAACACCATATATTTT. Translated, it gives CAVHRDSGNTIYF. The chain is built from TRBV10-3 and TRBJ1-3; possibly TRBD1 for D (6 bases). Germline values: CDR1 ENHRY, CDR2 SYGVKD. CDR3 length: 13 amino acids. Trimming took 11 bases from V and 0 from J, leaving 11 bases between them.

V is TRBV2 and J is TRBJ2-3, with 7 nucleotides matching TRBD2. The V gene end was trimmed by 4 bases and the J gene end by 2 bases; junction bases not matched to a gene: 6. The CDR3 has 15 amino acids. Germline V gives CDR1 SNHLY, CDR2 FYNNEI. The CDR3 is CASSVGLVATDTQYF. The CDR3 DNA follows: TGTGCCAGCAGTGTTGGACTAGTAGCCACAGATACGCAGTATTTT.